This T cell receptor (beta chain) was found in a study of monozygotic twins with inflammatory bowel disease. The study's findings and limits: Clonotypes shared with others were fewer in IBD patients than in healthy twins, especially with disease activity. Individual T cell subtypes were not distinguishable.

cDNA for each sample came from eight separate reactions. Following a re-call of the 5' RACE reads, TCRdb has one entry per CDR3 protein and lacks DNA. This sample contains around 230,000 distinct CDR3 sequences. The CDR3 loop spans 16 amino acids. Germline-derived CDR1 and CDR2 are SGHDN and FVKESK. As for this clonotype: Its antigen is as yet unknown.

V is TRBV14 and J is TRBJ2-2; TCRdb returns TRBD1, unconfirmable since there is no DNA. This receptor was obtained from a human donor with ulcerative colitis or Crohn's disease, or a healthy co-twin of an affected twin (not recorded which). The sample taken for sequencing was blood. Here the CDR3 reads CASSRPAAGPTGELFF.